A selection of T cell receptor beta chains follows, all from one sample in a study of blood T cell repertoires in COVID-19. Method: immunoSEQ multiplex PCR; TCRdb's copy keeps in-frame clones and lacks some. The sample includes nearly 80,000 clones, roughly 89% seen only once; the top ten take 3.5% to 4%. Specimen: peripheral blood. The receptor set was obtained from a man in his forties or fifties with acute or convalescent COVID-19. Each CDR3 is given with its conserved first and last residue. Each record gives: CDR3 protein, CDR3 DNA, D gene, V gene, J gene, clone size. The D gene is left open where the match is weak. A row's size may be missing; if present it is once, few, many or a size class.

CAIRGSYEQYF	TGTGCCATCAGGGGGAGTTACGAGCAGTACTTC	.	TRBV10-3	TRBJ2-7	few
CASSLGRGSGNTIYF	TGCGCCAGCAGCTTGGGAAGGGGTTCGGGAAACACCATATATTTT	.	TRBV5-1	TRBJ1-3	.
CASRQGSHTEAFF	TGTGCCAGCAGGCAGGGCAGTCACACTGAAGCTTTCTTT	.	TRBV12-3/TRBV12-4	TRBJ1-1	.
CASSWGRQPQHF	TGTGCCAGCAGTTGGGGCCGTCAGCCCCAGCATTTT	.	TRBV28	TRBJ1-5	.
CASRPSGQGTEAFF	TGTGCCAGCAGACCCTCGGGACAGGGGACTGAAGCTTTCTTT	TRBD1	TRBV6-5	TRBJ1-1	once
CASSDPPGQGTYEQYF	TGCGCCAGCAGTGATCCGCCGGGACAGGGGACCTACGAGCAGTACTTC	TRBD1	TRBV10-1	TRBJ2-7	.
CASSHGTSSYEQYF	TGTGCCAGCAGCCATGGGACTAGCAGCTACGAGCAGTACTTC	TRBD2	TRBV11-2	TRBJ2-7	.
CASSWDRGLGDTEAFF	TGTGCCAGCAGTTGGGACAGGGGGCTGGGTGACACTGAAGCTTTCTTT	TRBD1	TRBV6-2/TRBV6-3	TRBJ1-1	.
CASRQGGTYEQYF	TGTGCCAGCAGACAGGGGGGAACCTACGAGCAGTACTTC	TRBD1	TRBV27	TRBJ2-7	.
CASSGLDTQYF	TGTGCCAGCAGTGGACTAGATACGCAGTATTTT	.	TRBV2	TRBJ2-3	.
CGTAVAPNYGYTF	TGTGGGACTGCAGTCGCTCCTAACTATGGCTACACCTTC	.	TRBV28	TRBJ1-2	once
CAWSLQGNEQYF	TGTGCCTGGTCCCTCCAGGGGAACGAGCAGTACTTC	.	TRBV30	TRBJ2-7	.
CASSPEMGAGEKLFF	TGTGCCAGCAGCCCTGAGATGGGGGCGGGTGAAAAACTGTTTTTT	.	TRBV3-1/TRBV3-2	TRBJ1-4	.
CASSRTSGNEQFF	TGTGCCAGCAGTAGGACTAGCGGCAATGAGCAGTTCTTC	TRBD2	TRBV12-3/TRBV12-4	TRBJ2-1	.
CASSESNGTGENQPQHF	TGCGCCAGCAGTGAGTCGAACGGGACAGGGGAGAATCAGCCCCAGCATTTT	TRBD1	TRBV10-1	TRBJ1-5	.
CASSLLSGRGDEQFF	TGTGCCAGCAGCCTCCTTAGCGGGAGAGGGGATGAGCAGTTCTTC	TRBD2	TRBV7-9	TRBJ2-1	.
CASSYSLGQGNTEAFF	TGTGCCAGCAGTTACTCCCTCGGGCAGGGAAACACTGAAGCTTTCTTT	.	TRBV6-5	TRBJ1-1	.
CASSLTGQGFNEQFF	TGTGCCAGCAGCTTGACGGGACAGGGTTTCAATGAGCAGTTCTTC	TRBD1	TRBV7-2	TRBJ2-1	.
CASSPSDRVYEQYF	TGTGCCAGCTCACCATCGGACAGGGTCTACGAGCAGTACTTC	TRBD1	TRBV18	TRBJ2-7	.
CASIQGAYGYTF	TGTGCCAGCATACAGGGGGCCTATGGCTACACCTTC	TRBD1	TRBV19	TRBJ1-2	.
CASSQEHLMNTEAFF	TGCGCCAGCAGCCAAGAACACCTCATGAACACTGAAGCTTTCTTT	.	TRBV4-3	TRBJ1-1	.
CASSFRREAFF	TGTGCCAGCAGTTTTAGGAGAGAAGCTTTCTTT	.	TRBV12-3/TRBV12-4	TRBJ1-1	.
CASSRDSEEEKLFF	TGTGCCAGCAGTCGAGACAGCGAGGAGGAAAAACTGTTTTTT	.	TRBV6-5	TRBJ1-4	few
CASSVDLSPSTDTQYF	TGTGCCAGCAGCGTAGATCTTAGCCCAAGCACAGATACGCAGTATTTT	.	TRBV9	TRBJ2-3	.
CASSRTGGNSGNTIYF	TGTGCCAGCTCACGGACAGGGGGCAACTCTGGAAACACCATATATTTT	TRBD1	TRBV18	TRBJ1-3	.
CASSIRDLKIEQFF	TGTGCCAGTAGTATCCGGGACTTAAAAATTGAGCAGTTCTTC	.	TRBV19	TRBJ2-1	.
CASSAQGGSTDTQYF	TGTGCCAGCAGCGCACAGGGGGGCAGCACAGATACGCAGTATTTT	TRBD1	TRBV2	TRBJ2-3	.
CASSLSGTGGGNYGYTF	TGTGCCAGCAGTTTATCTGGGACAGGGGGCGGCAACTATGGCTACACCTTC	TRBD1	TRBV27	TRBJ1-2	.
CASRAGQGPYGYTF	TGTGCCAGCAGGGCGGGACAGGGTCCCTATGGCTACACCTTC	TRBD1	TRBV5-4	TRBJ1-2	once
CATSNSNEKLFF	TGTGCCACCAGCAACAGCAATGAAAAACTGTTTTTT	.	TRBV15	TRBJ1-4	once
CASSPQGLNTEAFF	TGCGCCAGCAGCCCCCAGGGGTTGAACACTGAAGCTTTCTTT	.	TRBV5-1	TRBJ1-1	.
CASSGIRVNEQFF	TGCGCCAGCAGCGGCATCAGGGTAAATGAGCAGTTCTTC	.	TRBV5-1	TRBJ2-1	.
CAWSFGGFSNQPQHF	TGTGCCTGGAGTTTTGGGGGGTTCAGCAATCAGCCCCAGCATTTT	.	TRBV30	TRBJ1-5	.
CASSVTSNYNEQFF	TGTGCCAGTAGTGTCACGAGCAACTACAATGAGCAGTTCTTC	.	TRBV19	TRBJ2-1	.
CASQPGQAFTGELFF	TGTGCCAGTCAACCGGGACAGGCCTTCACCGGGGAGCTGTTTTTT	TRBD1	TRBV7-9	TRBJ2-2	.
CASSLGLAGASGELFF	TGTGCCAGCAGCTTAGGACTAGCGGGAGCCTCGGGGGAGCTGTTTTTT	TRBD2	TRBV3-1/TRBV3-2	TRBJ2-2	.
CASSPGDREDYGYTF	TGCGCCAGCAGCCCTGGGGACAGGGAAGACTATGGCTACACCTTC	TRBD1	TRBV5-1	TRBJ1-2	.
CASRDGQGVYEQYF	TGTGCCAGCAGGGATGGACAGGGAGTCTACGAGCAGTACTTC	TRBD1	TRBV6-5	TRBJ2-7	.
CASSPSPINSPLHF	TGTGCCAGCAGCCCTAGTCCCATTAATTCACCCCTCCACTTT	.	TRBV7-6	TRBJ1-6	.
CSVVRKGTPMDGYTF	TGCAGCGTTGTACGGAAGGGGACACCTATGGATGGCTACACCTTC	.	TRBV29-1	TRBJ1-2	.
CASSAGPGGGEKLFF	TGTGCCAGCAGCGCCGGACCGGGGGGCGGGGAAAAACTGTTTTTT	.	TRBV9	TRBJ1-4	.
CASSLAIQGVDTQYF	TGTGCCAGCAGCTTAGCAATACAGGGGGTGGATACGCAGTATTTT	TRBD1	TRBV7-2	TRBJ2-3	.
CASGFSGGNTIYF	TGTGCTAGTGGTTTCTCGGGGGGAAACACCATATATTTT	.	TRBV12-5	TRBJ1-3	.